This T cell receptor beta chain appears in the sequencing data of a study of regulatory T cells in long-lasting Graves disease. Arm-PCR of CDR3 regions and iRepertoire HTBI primers were used to build TCR beta libraries. TCRdb called the multiplex PCR reads again in MiXCR, with one record for every CDR3 protein. The table has about 340,000 distinct CDR3 sequences, about 20% seen once; the top ten hold less than 35%. This CDR3 region has 17 residues. The germline V gene encodes CDR1 SEHNR and CDR2 FQNEAQ (reference sequence). V shed 4 bases and J shed 7 bases, with 26 bases lying between them. Time point noted: persistent/refractory GD, antithyroid drugs over 5 years with positive TRAb. PBMC RNA served as the TCR library source. A blood draw put around 9.3 milliliters of peripheral blood into EDTA tubes. This clonotype was observed a single time.

The sequence was collected from a female donor with Graves disease. The sample here was peripheral blood mononuclear cells (PBMCs), taken when the disease was refractory, from a patient treated with antithyroid drugs. This chain connects TRBV7-9 to TRBJ2-7, with D perhaps given as TRBD1 or TRBD2 (6 bases each). The CDR3: CASSSWRGTGLKGEQYF. The DNA of the CDR3 is TGTGCCAGCAGCTCGTGGAGGGGCACAGGGCTGAAAGGGGAGCAGTACTTC.